This T cell receptor beta chain was sequenced for a study of graft-versus-host responses after intestinal transplantation. Study-wide context: Induction using anti-thymocyte globulin, followed by tacrolimus and steroids for around 3 years, was given to all recipients.

Concerning this clone itself: Its cognate antigen is unknown. Because the CDR3's place on the DNA is in doubt, the DNA is left out and the CDR3 is given as listed by TCRdb.

Assay: immunoSEQ multiplex PCR; the TCRdb copy retains only in-frame clones and omits some. The sample yields fewer than 90,000 clones, approximately 94% seen once. Both ends counted, the CDR3 spans 12 residues. The V gene's germline CDR1 is SGHRS and CDR2 YFSETQ. Specimen: unstimulated CD4+ T cells sorted from spleen or lymph node cells, collected before transplant. The gene calls are TRBV5-1 and TRBJ2-3; TRBD1 was called by the table and not checked on the DNA. The sequence derives from a human donor who was the organ donor for an intestinal transplant. The CDR3 loop is CASSVGQGSEYF.